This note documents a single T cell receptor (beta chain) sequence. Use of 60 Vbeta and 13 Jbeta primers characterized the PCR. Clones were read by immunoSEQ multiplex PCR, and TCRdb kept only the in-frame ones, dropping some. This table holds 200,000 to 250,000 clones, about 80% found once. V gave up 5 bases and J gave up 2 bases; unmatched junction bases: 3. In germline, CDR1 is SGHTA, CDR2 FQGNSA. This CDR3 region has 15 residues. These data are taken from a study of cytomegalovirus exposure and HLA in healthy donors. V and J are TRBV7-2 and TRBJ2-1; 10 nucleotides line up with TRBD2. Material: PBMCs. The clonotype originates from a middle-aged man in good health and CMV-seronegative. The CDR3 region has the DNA TGTGCCAGCAGCCTGAGCGGGGGGGCCTACAATGAGCAGTTCTTC. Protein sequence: CASSLSGGAYNEQFF.